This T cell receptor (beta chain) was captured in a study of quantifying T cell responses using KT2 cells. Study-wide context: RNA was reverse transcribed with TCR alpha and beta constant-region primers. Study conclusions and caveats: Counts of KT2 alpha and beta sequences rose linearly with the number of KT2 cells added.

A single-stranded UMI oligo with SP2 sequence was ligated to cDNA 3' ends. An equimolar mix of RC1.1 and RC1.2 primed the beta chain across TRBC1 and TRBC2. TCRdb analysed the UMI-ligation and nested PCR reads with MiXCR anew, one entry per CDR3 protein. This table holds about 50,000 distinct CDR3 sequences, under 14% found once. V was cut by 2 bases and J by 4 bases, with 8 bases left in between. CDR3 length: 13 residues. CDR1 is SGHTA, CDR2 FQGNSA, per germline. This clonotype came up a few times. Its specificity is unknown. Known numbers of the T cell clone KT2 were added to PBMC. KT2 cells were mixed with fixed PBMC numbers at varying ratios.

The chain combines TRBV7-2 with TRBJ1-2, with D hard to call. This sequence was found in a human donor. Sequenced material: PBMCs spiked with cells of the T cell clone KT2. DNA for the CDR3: TGTGCCAGCAGCTTAAGCATCTTCTATGGCTACACCTTC. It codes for CASSLSIFYGYTF. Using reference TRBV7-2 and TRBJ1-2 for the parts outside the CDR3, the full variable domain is GAGVSQSPSNKVTEKGKDVELRCDPISGHTALYWYRQSLGQGLEFLIYFQGNSAPDKSGLPSDRFSAERTGGSVSTLTIQRTQQEDSAVYLCASSLSIFYGYTFGSGTRLTVV.